These T cell receptor beta chains were read from a single sample in a study of blood T cell repertoires in COVID-19. Measured with immunoSEQ multiplex PCR; TCRdb has only the in-frame clones, and not every one. The sample has about 76,000 clones; roughly 90% are singletons. Sequencing input: peripheral blood. These receptors were taken from a human donor in a cohort sampled during active COVID-19. The CDR3 runs from the conserved cysteine through the conserved F or W. The order of the fields is J gene, D gene, V gene, CDR3 DNA, CDR3 protein. A D gene is named only where the DNA matches it firmly.

J: TRBJ2-2; D: -; V: TRBV4-3; DNA: TGCGCCAGCAGCCTGGAACAGGCCTACACCGGGGAGCTGTTTTTT; CDR3: CASSLEQAYTGELFF
J: TRBJ1-2; D: TRBD1; V: TRBV30; DNA: TGTGCCTGGTCCCTCTGGGACAGGGCGCGCGAGGGCTACACCTTC; CDR3: CAWSLWDRAREGYTF
J: TRBJ1-2; D: TRBD1; V: TRBV29-1; DNA: TGCAGCGTTGAAGGGCACAGGGGAGGTTTAGGCTACACCTTC; CDR3: CSVEGHRGGLGYTF
J: TRBJ2-7; D: TRBD1; V: TRBV27; DNA: TGTGCCAGCAGTTTATCCCGTCTAACCGGGACAGGGGGCTACGAGCAGTACTTC; CDR3: CASSLSRLTGTGGYEQYF
J: TRBJ2-7; D: TRBD2; V: TRBV6-4; DNA: TGTGCCAGCGCCCGGGAGGGCAGGCCCTACGAGCAGTACTTC; CDR3: CASAREGRPYEQYF
J: TRBJ2-4; D: -; V: TRBV7-2; DNA: TGTGCCAGCAGCTTAGATGGCAAAGCCAAAAACATTCAGTACTTC; CDR3: CASSLDGKAKNIQYF
J: TRBJ1-2; D: -; V: TRBV11-2; DNA: TGTGCCAGCAGTTCGCCGCGACAGTTGATTTATGGCTACACCTTC; CDR3: CASSSPRQLIYGYTF
J: TRBJ2-3; D: -; V: TRBV13; DNA: TGTGCCAGCAGCTTAGGCCCGTTCAGCACAGATACGCAGTATTTT; CDR3: CASSLGPFSTDTQYF
J: TRBJ2-3; D: -; V: TRBV3-1/TRBV3-2; DNA: TGTGCCAGCAGCCGCGACCCCATAGCTTCCACAGATACGCAGTATTTT; CDR3: CASSRDPIASTDTQYF
J: TRBJ2-2; D: -; V: TRBV19; DNA: TGTGCCAGTAGTATTGATACTTACACCGGGGAGCTGTTTTTT; CDR3: CASSIDTYTGELFF
J: TRBJ2-3; D: TRBD2; V: TRBV19; DNA: TGTGCCAGTAGTCCGGGACTAGCGGGAGGGCCAAGGGATACGCAGTATTTT; CDR3: CASSPGLAGGPRDTQYF